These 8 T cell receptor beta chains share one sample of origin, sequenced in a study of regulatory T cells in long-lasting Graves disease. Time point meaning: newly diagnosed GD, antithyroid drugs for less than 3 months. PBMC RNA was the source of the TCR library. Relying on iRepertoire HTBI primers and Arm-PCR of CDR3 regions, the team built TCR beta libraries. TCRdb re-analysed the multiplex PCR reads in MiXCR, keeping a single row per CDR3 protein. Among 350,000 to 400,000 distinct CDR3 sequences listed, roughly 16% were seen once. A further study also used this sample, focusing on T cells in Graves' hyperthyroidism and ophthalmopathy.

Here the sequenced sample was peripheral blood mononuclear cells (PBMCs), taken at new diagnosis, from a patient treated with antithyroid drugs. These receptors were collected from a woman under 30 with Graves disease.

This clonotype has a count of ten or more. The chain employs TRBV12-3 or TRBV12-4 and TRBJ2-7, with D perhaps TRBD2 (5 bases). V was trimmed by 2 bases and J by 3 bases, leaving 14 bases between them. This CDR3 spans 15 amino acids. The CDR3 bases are TGTGCCAGCAGTTTACCTGGACTGGCGAACTACGAGCAGTACTTC. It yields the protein CASSLPGLANYEQYF.

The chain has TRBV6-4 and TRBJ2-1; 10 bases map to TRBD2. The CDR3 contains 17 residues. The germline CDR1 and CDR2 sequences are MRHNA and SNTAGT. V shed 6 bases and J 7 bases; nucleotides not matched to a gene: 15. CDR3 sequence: CASSRGLADTGGNEQFF. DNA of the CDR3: TGTGCCAGCAGCCGTGGACTAGCGGACACGGGGGGGAATGAGCAGTTCTTC.

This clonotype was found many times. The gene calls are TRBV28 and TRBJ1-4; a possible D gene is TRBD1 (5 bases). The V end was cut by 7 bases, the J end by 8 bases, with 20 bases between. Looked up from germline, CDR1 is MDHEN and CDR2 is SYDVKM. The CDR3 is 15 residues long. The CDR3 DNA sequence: TGTGCCAGCAAATCACTTGGGGCGGATTGGGAAAAACTGTTTTTT. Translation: CASKSLGADWEKLFF.

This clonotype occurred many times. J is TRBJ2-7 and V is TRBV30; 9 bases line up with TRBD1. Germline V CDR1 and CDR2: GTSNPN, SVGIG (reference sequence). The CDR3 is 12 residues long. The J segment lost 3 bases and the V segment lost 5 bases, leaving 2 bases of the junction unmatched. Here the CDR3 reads CAWGDRDYEQYF. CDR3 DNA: TGTGCCTGGGGGGACAGGGACTACGAGCAGTACTTC.

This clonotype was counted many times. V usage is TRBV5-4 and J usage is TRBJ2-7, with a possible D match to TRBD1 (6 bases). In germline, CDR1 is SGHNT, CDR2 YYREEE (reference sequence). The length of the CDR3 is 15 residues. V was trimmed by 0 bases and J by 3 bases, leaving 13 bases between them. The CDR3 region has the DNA TGTGCCAGCAGCTTGGAGTCACAGGGTATCTACGAGCAGTACTTC. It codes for CASSLESQGIYEQYF.

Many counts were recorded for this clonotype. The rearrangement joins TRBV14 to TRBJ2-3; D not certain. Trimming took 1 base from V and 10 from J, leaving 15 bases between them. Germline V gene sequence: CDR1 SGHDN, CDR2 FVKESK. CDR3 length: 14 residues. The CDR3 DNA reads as TGTGCCAGCAGCCAAGGTGGTCCGCGCGTCGCGCAGTATTTT. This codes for CASSQGGPRVAQYF. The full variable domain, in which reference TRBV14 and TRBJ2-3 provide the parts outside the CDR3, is EAGVTQFPSHSVIEKGQTVTLRCDPISGHDNLYWYRRVMGKEIKFLLHFVKESKQDESGMPNNRFLAERTGGTYSTLKVQPAELEDSGVYFCASSQGGPRVAQYFGPGTRLTVL.

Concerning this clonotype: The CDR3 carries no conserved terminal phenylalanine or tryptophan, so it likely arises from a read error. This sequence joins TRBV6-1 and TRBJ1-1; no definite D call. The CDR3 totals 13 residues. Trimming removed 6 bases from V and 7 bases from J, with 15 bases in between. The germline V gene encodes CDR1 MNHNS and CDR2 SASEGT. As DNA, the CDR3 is TGTGCCAGCAGCCCCCGGACCGGGTTTGAAGCTTTCCTT. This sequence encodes CASSPRTGFEAFL.

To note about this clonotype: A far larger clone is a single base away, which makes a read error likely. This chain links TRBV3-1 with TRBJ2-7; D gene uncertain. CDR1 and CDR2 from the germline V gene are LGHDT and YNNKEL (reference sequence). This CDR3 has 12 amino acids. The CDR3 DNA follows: TGTGCCAGCAGCCAAGGGTCCTACGTGCAGTACTTC. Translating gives CASSQGSYVQYF.